Below, 29 T cell receptor beta chains from the same sample are listed, as sequenced in a study of blood T cell repertoires in COVID-19. TCRdb's table, derived via immunoSEQ multiplex PCR, lists solely in-frame clones and lacks some. The sample has about 180,000 clones; 78% are singletons. The sample taken for sequencing was PBMCs or T cells enriched from blood (not recorded which). The receptors shown here come from a woman between 45 and 65 years old who had recovered from COVID-19.

The chain employs TRBV28 and TRBJ1-6; no clear D gene. The CDR3 is 14 amino acids. Germline V gene data show CDR1 as MDHEN and CDR2 as SYDVKM. Trimming took off 6 bases at V and 10 bases at J, with 16 bases between the two ends. The CDR3 loop reads CASRIGAAWSPLHF. CDR3 DNA sequence: TGTGCCAGCAGGATCGGTGCCGCGTGGTCACCCCTCCACTTT.

The V gene is TRBV28, the J gene TRBJ2-3; D is perhaps TRBD1 (5 bases). V was trimmed by 2 bases and J by 5 bases, leaving 5 bases between them. The CDR3 is 12 residues long. Germline lookup yields CDR1 MDHEN and CDR2 SYDVKM. The CDR3 sequence is CASSLRGDTQYF. As DNA, the CDR3 is TGTGCCAGCAGTTTAAGGGGAGATACGCAGTATTTT.

The gene calls are TRBV29-1 and TRBJ1-2, with D tentatively TRBD1 (5 bases). This CDR3 is 11 amino acids long. CDR1 SQVTM and CDR2 ANQGSEA come from the germline V gene. With 4 bases removed from V and 8 bases from J, the gap between germline ends came to 11 bases. The CDR3 DNA sequence: TGCAGCGTTGTTTCAGGGAGGGGCTACACCTTC. It codes for CSVVSGRGYTF.

The rearrangement uses TRBV23-1 and TRBJ1-3, with D hard to call. TRBV23-1 has ORF status, its function being uncertain. The V gene lost 0 bases and the J gene lost 0 bases, with 9 bases spanning the gap. The CDR3 length is 16 residues. The DNA for the CDR3 is TGCGCCAGCAGTCAATCGTTTCTATCCTCTGGAAACACCATATATTTT. This sequence encodes CASSQSFLSSGNTIYF.

This clone has only one observation. The V and J genes are TRBV28 and TRBJ1-4, with 9 bases aligning to TRBD1. Germline trimming cut 7 bases from V and 8 bases from J; bases unmatched to any gene: 8. The CDR3 covers 14 residues. Germline-derived CDR1 and CDR2 are MDHEN and SYDVKM. This chain's CDR3 is CASNGQGLGEKLFF. In DNA form, the CDR3 reads TGTGCCAGCAACGGACAGGGGTTGGGGGAAAAACTGTTTTTT.

The chain joins TRBV30 to TRBJ1-2, with a tentative D call TRBD1 (6 bases). CDR1 and CDR2 (germline): GTSNPN, SVGIG (reference sequence). This CDR3 contains 14 residues. Trimming stripped 7 bases from V and 4 bases from J, with 19 bases between. The DNA for the CDR3 is TGTGCCTCCCGGACAGATACGACAAGCTATGGCTACACCTTC. Translated: CASRTDTTSYGYTF.

The rearrangement joins TRBV5-6 to TRBJ2-7; 7 positions agree with TRBD1. V was pared by 2 bases and J by 1 base, with 15 bases of the junction left unmatched. This CDR3 contains 18 residues. The germline gives CDR1 SGHDT, CDR2 YYEEEE. This CDR3 reads CASSLTQGVVMPSYEQYF. The CDR3 nucleotides read TGTGCCAGCAGCTTAACGCAGGGGGTGGTGATGCCGTCCTACGAGCAGTACTTC.

This sequence joins TRBV14 and TRBJ2-3; D remains ambiguous. This CDR3 is built from 12 residues. Trimming shortened V by 3 bases and J by 6 bases, and 7 bases separated the two germline ends. The germline V gene has CDR1 SGHDN and CDR2 FVKESK. The CDR3 coding sequence is TGTGCCAGCAGCCAGGGCTATGATACGCAGTATTTT. Its protein product is CASSQGYDTQYF.

The table lists this clone with many counts. The chain recombines TRBV19 with TRBJ2-7, with a weak D call TRBD2 (5 bases). Per germline, CDR1 LNHDA and CDR2 SQIVND (reference sequence). Deletions cut 3 bases from V and 3 bases from J, with 9 bases between. The CDR3 sequence is 13 residues long. The CDR3 DNA sequence: TGTGCCAGTAGTATGGGAGACCTCTACGAGCAGTACTTC. This sequence encodes CASSMGDLYEQYF.

The chain combines TRBV24-1 with TRBJ2-1; the match to TRBD2 covers 11 bases. Per germline, CDR1 KGHDR and CDR2 SFDVKD. The trim removed 4 bases at V and 8 bases at J, leaving 9 bases unmatched. CDR3 size: 16 residues. CDR3 region: CATSDTLAGEVYEQFF. CDR3 DNA: TGTGCCACCAGTGACACACTAGCGGGAGAAGTTTATGAGCAGTTCTTC.

V usage is TRBV7-9 and J usage is TRBJ1-3; D gene uncertain. V lost 11 bases and J lost 0, with 17 bases in between. Germline-derived CDR1 and CDR2 are SEHNR and FQNEAQ (reference sequence). CDR3 length equals 15 residues. CDR3: CAGREYESSGNTIYF. CDR3 nucleotides: TGTGCCGGGAGGGAGTACGAGAGCTCTGGAAACACCATATATTTT.

The rearrangement uses TRBV3-1 (or the pseudogene TRBV3-2) and TRBJ2-7, with 11 bases identical to TRBD2. The CDR3 totals 14 residues. Germline V lookup: CDR1 LGHDT, CDR2 YNNKEL (reference sequence). After removal of 4 bases from V and 4 bases from J, the junction contained 3 bases not matched to a gene. In DNA, the CDR3 is TGTGCCAGCAGCCCACTAGCGGGAGAATACGAGCAGTACTTC. Protein sequence: CASSPLAGEYEQYF.

The CDR3 coding sequence is TGTGCCAGCGGGACTAGCGGGAACGGCGAGCAGTACTTC. Translating it yields CASGTSGNGEQYF. V usage is TRBV9 and J usage is TRBJ2-7; TRBD2 aligns across 13 bases. Germline V gene lookup returns CDR1 SGDLS and CDR2 YYNGEE. After removal of 7 bases from V and 6 bases from J, the junction contained 4 bases not matched to a gene. The CDR3 spans 13 residues.

The genes are TRBV28 and TRBJ2-1, with D hard to call. The germline CDR1 and CDR2 sequences are MDHEN and SYDVKM. Trimming removed 5 bases at V and 4 bases at J, with 15 bases between. The CDR3 is made up of 15 amino acids. The DNA for the CDR3 is TGTGCCAGCAGTCCGACCCCACCGGGTTACAATGAGCAGTTCTTC. The encoded protein is CASSPTPPGYNEQFF. The full variable domain, completed using reference TRBV28 and TRBJ2-1, is DVKVTQSSRYLVKRTGEKVFLECVQDMDHENMFWYRQDPGLGLRLIYFSYDVKMKEKGDIPEGYSVSREKKERFSLILESASTNQTSMYLCASSPTPPGYNEQFFGPGTRLTVL.

The genes are TRBV18 and TRBJ2-1; 10 bases line up with TRBD1. J lost 2 bases, V lost 8 bases, and 6 bases had no gene match. Germline V gene lookup returns CDR1 KGHSH and CDR2 LQKENI. The CDR3 is 15 residues long. CDR3 region: CASQGTGVAYNEQFF. CDR3 bases: TGTGCCAGCCAAGGGACAGGGGTGGCCTACAATGAGCAGTTCTTC.

In this sample, this clone turned up once. The chain is built from TRBV5-6 and TRBJ1-2; D may be TRBD1 (5 bases). Trimming pared 1 base from V and 7 bases from J, leaving 11 bases between. Germline values: CDR1 SGHDT, CDR2 YYEEEE. The CDR3 runs 13 residues. The CDR3, as DNA: TGTGCCAGCAGCTTGAGGGGTCCGTTTGGCTACACCTTC. It yields the protein CASSLRGPFGYTF.

This clone appeared once. The chain is built from TRBV7-2 and TRBJ2-1; tentatively, D is TRBD1 (8 bases). V was shortened by 5 bases and J by 9 bases, with 23 bases between the two germline ends. The CDR3 covers 16 residues. Germline CDR1 is SGHTA and CDR2 is FQGNSA. CDR3 residues: CASSQRSSGTGGEQFF. CDR3 nucleotides: TGTGCCAGCAGCCAAAGGTCAAGCGGGACAGGAGGTGAGCAGTTCTTC.

This sequence joins TRBV6-5 and TRBJ2-3, with 13 nucleotides matching TRBD2. The CDR3 contains 16 residues. V was clipped by 2 bases and J by 6 bases; unmatched bases: 5. The germline V gene encodes CDR1 MNHEY and CDR2 SVGAGI. CDR3 sequence (DNA): TGTGCCAGCAGTTACACGACTAGCGGGAGGTGGGATACGCAGTATTTT. It encodes CASSYTTSGRWDTQYF.

This chain uses TRBV11-2 with TRBJ2-3; D is perhaps TRBD2 (5 bases). Germline V gene sequence: CDR1 SGHAT, CDR2 FQNNGV. Trimming took 2 bases from V and 3 from J, leaving 12 bases between them. The CDR3 is 15 amino acids. The CDR3 protein is CASSLKLGLTDTQYF. For the CDR3, the DNA is TGTGCCAGCAGCTTAAAACTAGGTTTAACAGATACGCAGTATTTT.

The chain has TRBV5-8 and TRBJ2-7; TRBD2 agrees at 14 bases. This CDR3 has 14 amino acids. The germline gives CDR1 SGHTS, CDR2 YDEGEE. Trimming removed 7 bases from V and 4 bases from J; junction bases left unmatched: 4. The CDR3, as DNA: TGTGCCAGCGGGACTAGCGGGAGTCGATACGAGCAGTACTTC. It encodes CASGTSGSRYEQYF.

The chain joins TRBV6-5 to TRBJ2-7, with a possible D match to TRBD1 (7 bases). This CDR3 spans 15 amino acids. The germline V gene encodes CDR1 MNHEY and CDR2 SVGAGI. The ends were cut back, 7 bases at V and 3 bases at J, with 19 bases in the middle. The CDR3: CASTQEGARFYEQYF. CDR3 DNA: TGTGCCAGCACCCAGGAGGGGGCCCGGTTCTACGAGCAGTACTTC.

J is TRBJ1-1 and V is TRBV5-1; D remains unclear. With 0 bases removed from V and 0 bases from J, the gap between germline ends came to 9 bases. CDR3 size: 15 residues. From germline, CDR1 is SGHRS and CDR2 YFSETQ. CDR3 sequence: CASSLGSGVNTEAFF. The CDR3 DNA follows: TGCGCCAGCAGCTTGGGGAGCGGAGTGAACACTGAAGCTTTCTTT.

The chain links TRBV9 to TRBJ2-7, with a possible D match to TRBD1 (6 bases). The germline V gene has CDR1 SGDLS and CDR2 YYNGEE. With 3 bases removed from V and 2 bases from J, the gap between germline ends came to 9 bases. The CDR3 runs 13 residues. CDR3 DNA: TGTGCCAGCAGCGGGGGGCTGACCTACGAGCAGTACTTC. Translated: CASSGGLTYEQYF.

The V gene is TRBV28, the J gene TRBJ2-7; TRBD1 matches at 7 bases. CDR1 is MDHEN and CDR2 is SYDVKM in the germline V gene. This CDR3 comprises 14 residues. V lost 6 bases to trimming and J lost 2 bases; unmatched junction nucleotides: 7. The CDR3 is CASRDQTGPYEQYF. The CDR3 DNA is TGTGCCAGCAGAGACCAGACAGGGCCCTACGAGCAGTACTTC.

The CDR3 nucleotides read TGTGCCAGCTCACCCTTAGCCTCAGAGACCCAGTACTTC. It specifies CASSPLASETQYF. The gene calls are TRBV18 and TRBJ2-5, with D hard to call. Per the germline V gene, CDR1 is KGHSH and CDR2 is LQKENI. This CDR3 comprises 13 residues. The V end lost 3 bases, the J end lost 4 bases, and 9 bases lay between the germline ends.

In its sample, this clone was seen a few times. In DNA, the CDR3 is TGCGCCAGCAGCCAAGATATCAGCGGGTGGAACAATGAGCAGTTCTTC. It translates to CASSQDISGWNNEQFF. J is TRBJ2-1 and V is TRBV4-1, with D perhaps TRBD2 (6 bases). The CDR3 has 16 amino acids. The V end lost 0 bases, the J end lost 5 bases, and 14 bases lay between the germline ends. Germline V lookup: CDR1 MGHRA, CDR2 YSYEKL.

The chain joins TRBV10-2 to TRBJ1-5; tentatively, D is TRBD1 (6 bases). V lost 10 bases, J lost 3 bases, and 13 bases lay in between. This CDR3 comprises 13 residues. Germline V lookup: CDR1 WSHSY, CDR2 SAAADI. CDR3 protein: CATLQGPNQPQHF. The DNA of the CDR3 is TGCGCCACTCTCCAGGGGCCCAATCAGCCCCAGCATTTT.

This clone was seen a single time. V and J are TRBV9 and TRBJ1-6; 9 nucleotides match TRBD1. Germline V CDR1 and CDR2: SGDLS, YYNGEE. Losses at the gene ends were 2 bases for V and 10 bases for J; bases not matched to a gene: 13. The CDR3 contains 17 residues. The CDR3 DNA sequence: TGTGCCAGCAGCGTGGGACAGGGCGGAAGATTATGGTCACCCCTCCACTTT. Translation: CASSVGQGGRLWSPLHF.

The rearrangement joins TRBV18 to TRBJ1-6; 9 bases match TRBD1. Germline V gene data show CDR1 as KGHSH and CDR2 as LQKENI. V was clipped by 5 bases and J by 10 bases; unmatched bases: 9. The CDR3 sequence is 15 residues long. The CDR3 nucleotides read TGTGCCAGCTCAACTCGACAGGGGGTGGAGTCACCCCTCCACTTT. Its translation: CASSTRQGVESPLHF.